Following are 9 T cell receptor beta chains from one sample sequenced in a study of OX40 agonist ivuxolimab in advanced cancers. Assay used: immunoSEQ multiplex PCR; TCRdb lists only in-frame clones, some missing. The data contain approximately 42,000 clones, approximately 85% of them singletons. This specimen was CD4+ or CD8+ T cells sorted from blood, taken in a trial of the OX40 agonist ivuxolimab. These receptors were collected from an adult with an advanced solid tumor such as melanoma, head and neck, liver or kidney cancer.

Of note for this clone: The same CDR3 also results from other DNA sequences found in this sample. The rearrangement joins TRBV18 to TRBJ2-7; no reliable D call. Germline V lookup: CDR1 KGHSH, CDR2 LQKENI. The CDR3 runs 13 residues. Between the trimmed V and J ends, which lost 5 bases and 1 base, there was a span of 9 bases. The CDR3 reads CASSRTGSYEQYV. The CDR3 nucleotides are TGTGCCAGCTCAAGGACGGGTTCCTACGAGCAGTACGTC.

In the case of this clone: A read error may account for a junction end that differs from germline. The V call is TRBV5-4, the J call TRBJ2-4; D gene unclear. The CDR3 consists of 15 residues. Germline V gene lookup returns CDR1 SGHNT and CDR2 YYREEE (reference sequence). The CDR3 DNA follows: TGCGCCAGCAGCCCTTCCTCGGCCAGAAACGACATTCAGTACTTC. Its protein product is CASSPSSARNDIQYF.

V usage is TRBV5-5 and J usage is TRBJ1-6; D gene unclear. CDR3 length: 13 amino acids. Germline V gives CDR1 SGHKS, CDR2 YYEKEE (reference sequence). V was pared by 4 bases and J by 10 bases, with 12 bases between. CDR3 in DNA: TGTGCCAGCAGCATCGGGGTTGGGTCACCCCTCCACTTT. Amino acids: CASSIGVGSPLHF.

CDR3: CASSYLSRRWLAGGRSYEQYV. The CDR3 DNA is TGTGCCAGCAGTTACTTATCGCGACGGTGGCTAGCGGGGGGCCGATCATACGAGCAGTACGTC. The chain employs TRBV6-8 and TRBJ2-7; 11 positions match TRBD2. J lost 4 bases, V lost 1 base, and 21 bases had no gene match. Per the germline V gene, CDR1 is MNHGY and CDR2 is SAAAGT. CDR3 length: 21 amino acids.

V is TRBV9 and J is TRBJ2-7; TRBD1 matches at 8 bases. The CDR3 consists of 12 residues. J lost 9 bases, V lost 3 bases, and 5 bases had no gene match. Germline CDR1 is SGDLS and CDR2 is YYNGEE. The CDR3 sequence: CASSDAGGWQYF. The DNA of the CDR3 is TGTGCCAGCAGCGATGCAGGGGGCTGGCAGTACTTC. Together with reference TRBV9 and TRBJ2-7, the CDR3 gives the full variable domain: DSGVTQTPKHLITATGQRVTLRCSPRSGDLSVYWYQQSLDQGLQFLIQYYNGEERAKGNILERFSAQQFPDLHSELNLSSLELGDSALYFCASSDAGGWQYFGPGTRLTVT.

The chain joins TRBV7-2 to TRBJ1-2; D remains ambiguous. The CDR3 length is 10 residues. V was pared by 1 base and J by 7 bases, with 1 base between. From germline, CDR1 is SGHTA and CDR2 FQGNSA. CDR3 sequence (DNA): TGTGCCAGCAGCTTAGGTGGCTACACCTTC. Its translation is CASSLGGYTF.

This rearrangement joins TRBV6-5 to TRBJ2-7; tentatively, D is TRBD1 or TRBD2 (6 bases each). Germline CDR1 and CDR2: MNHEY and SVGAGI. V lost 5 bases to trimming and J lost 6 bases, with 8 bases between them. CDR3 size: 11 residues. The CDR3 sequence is CASSGGLEQYF. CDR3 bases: TGTGCCAGCAGTGGGGGGCTCGAGCAGTACTTC.

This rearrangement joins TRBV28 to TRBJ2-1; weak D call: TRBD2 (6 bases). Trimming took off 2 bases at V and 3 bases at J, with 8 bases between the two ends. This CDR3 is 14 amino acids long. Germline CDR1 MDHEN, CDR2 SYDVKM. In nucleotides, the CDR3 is TGTGCCAGCAGTTTACGCGGGGTCTACAATGAGCAGTTCTTC. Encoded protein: CASSLRGVYNEQFF.

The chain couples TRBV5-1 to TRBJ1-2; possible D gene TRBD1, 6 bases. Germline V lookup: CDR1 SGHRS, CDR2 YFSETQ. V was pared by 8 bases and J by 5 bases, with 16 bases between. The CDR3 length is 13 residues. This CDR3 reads CASGETGAYGYTF. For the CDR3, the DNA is TGCGCCAGTGGTGAGACGGGGGCTTATGGCTACACCTTC.